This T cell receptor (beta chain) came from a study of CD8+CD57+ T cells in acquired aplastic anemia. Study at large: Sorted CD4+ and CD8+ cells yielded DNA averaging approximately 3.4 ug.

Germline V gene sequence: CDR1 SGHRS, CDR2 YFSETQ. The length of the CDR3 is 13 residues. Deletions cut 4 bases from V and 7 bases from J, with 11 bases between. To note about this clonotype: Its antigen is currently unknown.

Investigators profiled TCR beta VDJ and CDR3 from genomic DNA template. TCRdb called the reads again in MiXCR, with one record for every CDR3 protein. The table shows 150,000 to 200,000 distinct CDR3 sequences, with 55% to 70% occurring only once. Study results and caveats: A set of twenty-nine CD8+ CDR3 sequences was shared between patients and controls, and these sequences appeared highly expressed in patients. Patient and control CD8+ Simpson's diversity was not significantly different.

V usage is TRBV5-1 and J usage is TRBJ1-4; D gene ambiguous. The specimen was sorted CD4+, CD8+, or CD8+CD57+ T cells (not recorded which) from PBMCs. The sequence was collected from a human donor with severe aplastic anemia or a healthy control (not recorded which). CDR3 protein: CASSQQPGEKLFF. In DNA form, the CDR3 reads TGCGCCAGCAGCCAACAGCCTGGTGAAAAACTGTTTTTT.